This T cell receptor (beta chain) was recovered during a study of blood T cells in healthy people across ages. Study conclusions and caveats: With age, beta diversity per million T cells declined roughly linearly, significantly by 40. Fewer expanded clones and more diversity marked long-lived versus aged donors.

CDR3 length: 15 residues. The V gene's germline CDR1 is DFQATT and CDR2 SNEGSKA (reference sequence). Trimming stripped 1 base from V and 11 bases from J, with 23 bases between. Comment on this clonotype: Its antigen is unidentified.

Then a second PCR, running about 7 to 11 cycles, was carried out with a sample-barcoded 5' primer and a J-beta primer mix. TCRdb passed the 5' RACE reads through MiXCR, listing each CDR3 protein once. The sample has about 1.5 million distinct CDR3 sequences, approximately 43% seen once. Around 9 milliliters of peripheral blood were drawn from each donor into EDTA-treated tubes. Sequencing was done on a sample of blood. This clonotype originated in a woman aged 18-30 years in good health. The chain employs TRBV20-1 and TRBJ2-5, with D perhaps matching TRBD1 or TRBD2 (5 bases each). The CDR3 DNA sequence: TGCAGTGCTAGAGCTTCAGGGAGTTGGTACAATGAGCAGTACTTC. It is translated as CSARASGSWYNEQYF.